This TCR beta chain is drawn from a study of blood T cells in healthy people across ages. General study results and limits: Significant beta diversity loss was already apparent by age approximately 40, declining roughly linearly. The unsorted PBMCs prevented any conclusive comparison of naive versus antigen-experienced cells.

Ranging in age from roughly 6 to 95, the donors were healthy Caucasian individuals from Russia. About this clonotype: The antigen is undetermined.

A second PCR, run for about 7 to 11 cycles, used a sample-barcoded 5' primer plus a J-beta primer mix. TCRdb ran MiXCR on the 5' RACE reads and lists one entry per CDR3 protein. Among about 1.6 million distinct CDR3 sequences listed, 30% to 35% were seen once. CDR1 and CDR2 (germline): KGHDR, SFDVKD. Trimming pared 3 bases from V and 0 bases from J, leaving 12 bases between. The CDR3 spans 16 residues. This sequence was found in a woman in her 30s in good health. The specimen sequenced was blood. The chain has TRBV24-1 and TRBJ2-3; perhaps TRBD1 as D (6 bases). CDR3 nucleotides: TGTGCCACCAGTGATCCGGACAGCAGGAGCACAGATACGCAGTATTTT. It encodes CATSDPDSRSTDTQYF.